This entry features one TCR beta chain sequence. What it binds is unknown. Both 60 Vbeta primers and 13 Jbeta primers went into the PCR. As originally analysed: An analysis that came later counted 60 million to 80 million unique TCR beta chains, approximately 12 million shared. Sequencing used immunoSEQ multiplex PCR; TCRdb keeps in-frame clones, though not all of them. That table supplies the V and J calls and clone size; D and trimming were determined from the DNA. The table lists approximately 200,000 clones, roughly 84% of them singletons. This entry is derived from a study of cytomegalovirus exposure and HLA in healthy donors. Study conclusions and caveats: Highly shared sequence variants in one cluster were likely a sequencing artifact. A later analysis showed that HLA-associated TCR beta chains had undergone more clonal expansion than equally common others. A list of roughly 160 TCR beta chains associated with cytomegalovirus was given.

This CDR3 is built from 11 residues. Between the trimmed V and J ends, which lost 1 base and 6 bases, there was a span of 7 bases. Germline V CDR1 and CDR2: DFQATT, SNEGSKA (reference sequence). This receptor was taken from a boy younger than 18 in good health and CMV-seronegative. J is TRBJ2-7 and V is TRBV20-1, with D unclear. The sample consisted of PBMCs. CDR3 in amino acids: CSARVGGEQYF. In nucleotides, the CDR3 is TGCAGTGCTAGAGTCGGTGGCGAGCAGTACTTC.